This T cell receptor beta chain is from a study of CD8 T cells in Susac syndrome. Whole-study findings and limits: The study recognized that its TCR sequencing and HLA analysis covered a relatively small number of individuals. The CD4+ T cell repertoires of Susac syndrome were found to show no clonal expansion.

The Susac syndrome patients fit the recently defined diagnostic criteria for definite or probable disease. Details on this clonotype: Antigen: not known.

Germline CDR1 is SQVTM and CDR2 is ANQGSEA. The CDR3 runs 13 residues. V dropped 6 bases and J dropped 7; count of bases not matched to a gene: 9. Random hexamers were used to reverse transcribe 0.5 to 1 ug of RNA. TCRdb processed the immunoSEQ multiplex PCR reads anew with MiXCR; each CDR3 protein has one entry. The table records fewer than 200,000 distinct CDR3 sequences, 94% of them present only once. This chain joins TRBV29-1 and TRBJ2-1; TRBD2 aligns across 7 bases. Material for sequencing was CD4+ T cells from PBMCs. This receptor was taken from a human donor with Susac syndrome. The CDR3 bases are TGCAGCGTGGTCAATGGGGGGGGGAATGAGCAGTTCTTC. It codes for CSVVNGGGNEQFF.